The next 20 T cell receptor beta chains were all read from a single sample in a study of T cell clusters in autoimmune cytopenias. Multiplex touch-down PCR amplified TRB using TRB-A and TRB-B pools in one tube. TCRdb derives one entry per CDR3 protein from the multiplex PCR reads, leaving out DNA. Seen in this sample are around 8,000 distinct CDR3 sequences; the ten most common clones hold approximately 30%. About 37,500 genome equivalents of blood DNA were amplified for TRB. Sample: peripheral blood. The source of these receptors is a human donor with an autoimmune cytopenia or autoimmune hepatitis (not recorded which).

The gene calls are TRBV15 and TRBJ2-1. This CDR3 is 13 amino acids long. In germline, CDR1 is LNHNV, CDR2 YYDKDF (reference sequence). The CDR3 is CATSPQDYNEQFF.

The rearrangement joins TRBV7-2 to TRBJ1-1. This CDR3 spans 16 amino acids. CDR1 and CDR2 (germline): SGHTA, FQGNSA. The CDR3 loop is CASSLGHIRRNTEAFF.

Considering frequency, this clonotype is medium-sized. This rearrangement joins TRBV29-1 to TRBJ2-1; checking the TCRdb D call of TRBD2 is not possible without DNA. Germline CDR1 and CDR2: SQVTM and ANQGSEA. CDR3 size: 13 residues. CDR3 loop: CSAGTSGYNEQFF.

Measured by frequency, this clonotype is medium-sized. The rearrangement uses TRBV5-4 and TRBJ2-7; the D gene TCRdb calls, TRBD1, cannot be checked with no DNA. CDR1 and CDR2 from the germline V gene are SGHNT and YYREEE (reference sequence). The CDR3 covers 13 residues. CDR3 residues: CASSLDGPGEQYF.

The rearrangement uses TRBV7-9 and TRBJ2-7. The CDR3 extends over 12 amino acids. Germline CDR1 and CDR2: SEHNR and FQNEAQ (reference sequence). The CDR3 reads CASSSLSTEQYF.

The chain recombines TRBV20-1 with TRBJ2-1; TCRdb picks TRBD1, but there is no DNA to check that call. This CDR3 has 11 residues. Germline assignment: CDR1 DFQATT and CDR2 SNEGSKA (reference sequence). Here the CDR3 reads CSARDRPGTIF.

The CDR3 region is CASGLGVNEQFF. The chain has TRBV12-5 and TRBJ2-1. The length of the CDR3 is 12 residues. Germline V gives CDR1 LGHNT, CDR2 FRNRAP. Full variable domain (missing parts from reference TRBV12-5 and TRBJ2-1): DARVTQTPRHKVTEMGQEVTMRCQPILGHNTVFWYRQTMMQGLELLAYFRNRAPLDDSGMPKDRFSAEMPDATLATLKIQPSEPRDSAVYFCASGLGVNEQFFGPGTRLTVL.

This clonotype shows up as medium-sized by frequency. The V gene is TRBV5-4, the J gene TRBJ2-1; there is no DNA to check the TCRdb D call of TRBD2. The CDR3 extends over 16 amino acids. Germline lookup yields CDR1 SGHNT and CDR2 YYREEE (reference sequence). CDR3 protein: CASSDGTSIVVNEQFF.

This chain connects TRBV12-3 or TRBV12-4 to TRBJ1-1; the D call from TCRdb, TRBD1, cannot be confirmed without DNA. The CDR3 totals 14 residues. This CDR3 reads CASTSDRSNTEAFF.

This CDR3 reads CASSRLTGASNEKLFF. The chain combines TRBV19 with TRBJ1-4; TCRdb indicates TRBD1, and absent DNA this call remains unverified. In germline, CDR1 is LNHDA, CDR2 SQIVND (reference sequence). The CDR3 extends over 16 amino acids.

This sequence joins TRBV6-5 and TRBJ1-2. Germline V gene data show CDR1 as MNHEY and CDR2 as SVGAGI. The CDR3 runs 13 residues. The CDR3 sequence is CASSEGGYYGYTF.

This sequence joins TRBV5-6 and TRBJ1-2; the D gene TCRdb calls, TRBD1, cannot be checked with no DNA. The CDR3 runs 14 residues. Germline CDR1 and CDR2: SGHDT and YYEEEE. The CDR3 spells CASSLAGGAGGYTF.

This chain joins TRBV6-5 and TRBJ2-2; with no DNA, the TCRdb D assignment of TRBD2 cannot be verified. Germline loops: CDR1 MNHEY, CDR2 SVGAGI. The CDR3 covers 16 residues. The CDR3 here is CASSLGAGDFSGELFF.

The rearrangement links TRBV5-6 to TRBJ1-6; TCRdb gives TRBD1 as the D gene, but with no DNA this cannot be confirmed. The germline gives CDR1 SGHDT, CDR2 YYEEEE. This CDR3 is 14 amino acids long. This CDR3 reads CASSLEQGYSPLHF.

The chain has TRBV12-3 or TRBV12-4 and TRBJ2-6. The CDR3 is 13 amino acids. This CDR3 is CASRGSGANVLTF.

The rearrangement uses TRBV7-9 and TRBJ1-6; with no DNA, the TCRdb D assignment of TRBD1 cannot be verified. Germline values: CDR1 SEHNR, CDR2 FQNEAQ (reference sequence). This CDR3 has 15 amino acids. This CDR3 is CASSLAGQANSPLHF.

This clonotype is deemed medium-sized (0.01 to 0.1%) by its frequency. This chain connects TRBV6-6 to TRBJ2-2; absent DNA, TCRdb's TRBD1 call cannot be checked. CDR1 is MNHNY, CDR2 SVGAGI, per germline (reference sequence). The CDR3 has 16 amino acids. Here the CDR3 reads CASTKRTGPNTGELFF.

The chain recombines TRBV12-3 or TRBV12-4 with TRBJ1-4; with no DNA, the TCRdb D assignment of TRBD1 cannot be verified. This CDR3 is 15 amino acids long. CDR3 sequence reads: CASSFGDRSNEKLFF.

The chain combines TRBV20-1 with TRBJ2-7; without DNA, the TCRdb call of TRBD2 cannot be checked. Germline V gene lookup returns CDR1 DFQATT and CDR2 SNEGSKA (reference sequence). The CDR3 is made up of 15 amino acids. This CDR3 is CSARERTSGHLKQYF.

The V call is TRBV15, the J call TRBJ1-5. The CDR3 covers 15 residues. Germline values: CDR1 LNHNV, CDR2 YYDKDF (reference sequence). This CDR3 reads CATSRDPLNGQPQHF.